Listed below are T cell receptor beta chains from one sample, sequenced in a study of cytomegalovirus exposure and HLA in healthy donors. Assay used: immunoSEQ multiplex PCR; TCRdb lists only in-frame clones, some missing. The repertoire consists of approximately 97,000 clones, with 63% occurring once and the leading ten covering about 4.3%. The material sequenced was PBMCs. The receptors originated from a human donor in good health. Both conserved end residues are part of each CDR3. Each record gives: V gene, J gene, clone size, D gene, CDR3 protein, CDR3 DNA. The D gene is left open where the match is weak. Clone sizes are given selectively: once, few, many, or a class where the clone is expanded.

v_call: TRBV7-8
j_call: TRBJ1-4
clone_size: few
d_call: -
cdr3_aa: CASSSRTAFTTNEKLFF
cdr3_nt: TGTGCCAGCAGCTCCCGGACAGCTTTCACTACTAATGAAAAACTGTTTTTT

v_call: TRBV9
j_call: TRBJ1-3
clone_size: -
d_call: -
cdr3_aa: CASSLTGSSGNTIYF
cdr3_nt: TGTGCCAGCAGCTTAACAGGGAGCTCTGGAAACACCATATATTTT

v_call: TRBV2
j_call: TRBJ2-2
clone_size: -
d_call: TRBD1
cdr3_aa: CASRRDRGNTGELFF
cdr3_nt: TGTGCCAGCAGGAGGGACAGGGGAAACACCGGGGAGCTGTTTTTT

v_call: TRBV27
j_call: TRBJ1-4
clone_size: -
d_call: TRBD1
cdr3_aa: CASRPYMTGGPANEKLFF
cdr3_nt: TGTGCCAGCAGACCTTACATGACAGGGGGCCCAGCTAATGAAAAACTGTTTTTT

v_call: TRBV25-1
j_call: TRBJ2-7
clone_size: -
d_call: TRBD2
cdr3_aa: CASSGLAGVAYEQYF
cdr3_nt: TGTGCCAGCAGTGGATTAGCGGGAGTTGCCTACGAGCAGTACTTC

v_call: TRBV19
j_call: TRBJ1-1
clone_size: -
d_call: -
cdr3_aa: CASSEGFTEAFF
cdr3_nt: TGTGCCAGTAGTGAGGGCTTCACTGAAGCTTTCTTT

v_call: TRBV6-5
j_call: TRBJ1-2
clone_size: -
d_call: -
cdr3_aa: CASSYPGSHGYTF
cdr3_nt: TGTGCCAGCAGTTACCCCGGTAGCCATGGCTACACCTTC

v_call: TRBV25-1
j_call: TRBJ2-5
clone_size: -
d_call: -
cdr3_aa: CASSAPSEWARKGGTQYF
cdr3_nt: TGTGCCAGCAGTGCCCCCTCTGAGTGGGCTAGGAAAGGGGGGACCCAGTACTTC

v_call: TRBV10-1
j_call: TRBJ2-2
clone_size: -
d_call: -
cdr3_aa: CASSLASRSGELFF
cdr3_nt: TGCGCCAGCAGTTTGGCTAGCCGGAGCGGGGAGCTGTTTTTT

v_call: TRBV7-3
j_call: TRBJ2-1
clone_size: -
d_call: TRBD2
cdr3_aa: CASSPTSGPRDEQFF
cdr3_nt: TGTGCCAGCAGCCCCACTAGCGGACCAAGGGATGAGCAGTTCTTC

v_call: TRBV10-3
j_call: TRBJ2-7
clone_size: -
d_call: TRBD1
cdr3_aa: CAIPGTERTYEQYF
cdr3_nt: TGTGCCATCCCCGGGACAGAGAGAACCTACGAGCAGTACTTC

v_call: TRBV6-6
j_call: TRBJ2-3
clone_size: -
d_call: TRBD1
cdr3_aa: CASRGTGATDTQYF
cdr3_nt: TGTGCCAGCAGGGGGACAGGAGCCACAGATACGCAGTATTTT

v_call: TRBV6-5
j_call: TRBJ2-3
clone_size: -
d_call: -
cdr3_aa: CASRAFHSTDTQYF
cdr3_nt: TGTGCCAGCAGAGCTTTCCATAGCACAGATACGCAGTATTTT

v_call: TRBV28
j_call: TRBJ2-6
clone_size: -
d_call: -
cdr3_aa: CASRLSTQSSGANVLTF
cdr3_nt: TGTGCCAGCAGACTCTCCACACAGAGCTCTGGGGCCAACGTCCTGACTTTC

v_call: TRBV18
j_call: TRBJ2-5
clone_size: -
d_call: TRBD2
cdr3_aa: CASSPPGRARETQYF
cdr3_nt: TGTGCCAGCTCACCACCTGGGAGGGCCAGAGAGACCCAGTACTTC

v_call: TRBV4-1
j_call: TRBJ2-7
clone_size: -
d_call: -
cdr3_aa: CASSQGTNYEQYF
cdr3_nt: TGCGCCAGCAGCCAAGGGACAAACTACGAGCAGTACTTC